Listed here are 14 T cell receptor beta chains from one sample, sequenced in a study of T cell responses to AZD1222 COVID-19 vaccine. This table comes from immunoSEQ multiplex PCR, and its TCRdb copy is limited to in-frame clones, with some not included. The sample consists of 100,000 to 150,000 clones, about 94% of them appearing once. The sample here was peripheral blood, taken on day 0 of AZD1222 vaccination. Source of these receptors: an adult in good health.

V and J are TRBV12-3 or TRBV12-4 and TRBJ2-1; no clear D gene. The CDR3 extends over 13 amino acids. V lost 1 base, J lost 5 bases, and 6 bases lay in between. CDR3 in amino acids: CASSLGTDNEQFF. For the CDR3, the DNA is TGTGCCAGCAGTTTAGGGACCGACAATGAGCAGTTCTTC.

This clone was seen only once. The chain joins TRBV9 to TRBJ2-2, with D perhaps TRBD1 or TRBD2 (5 bases each). V shed 4 bases and J shed 3 bases, with 16 bases lying between them. CDR1 is SGDLS and CDR2 is YYNGEE in the germline V gene. This CDR3 contains 16 residues. CDR3: CASSTTGRRDTGELFF. The CDR3 coding sequence is TGTGCCAGCAGCACAACGGGGCGGCGAGACACCGGGGAGCTGTTTTTT. The full variable domain, with the rest looked up from reference TRBV9 and TRBJ2-2, is DSGVTQTPKHLITATGQRVTLRCSPRSGDLSVYWYQQSLDQGLQFLIQYYNGEERAKGNILERFSAQQFPDLHSELNLSSLELGDSALYFCASSTTGRRDTGELFFGEGSRLTVL.

The chain couples TRBV4-1 to TRBJ1-2; D call uncertain. Deletions cut 1 base from V and 4 bases from J, with 16 bases between. CDR1 is MGHRA, CDR2 YSYEKL, per germline. CDR3 length: 16 residues. The CDR3 sequence: CASSQVLGRRFYGYTF. CDR3 coding DNA: TGCGCCAGCAGCCAAGTTCTGGGAAGGAGGTTCTATGGCTACACCTTC.

The chain is built from TRBV9 and TRBJ2-7, with 10 bases that match TRBD2. CDR1 and CDR2 from the germline V gene are SGDLS and YYNGEE. V lost 4 bases, J lost 3 bases, and 7 bases stayed unmatched. The CDR3 sequence is 15 residues long. CDR3 sequence (DNA): TGTGCCAGCAGCCCAGGACTAGCGGCCCACTACGAGCAGTACTTC. This codes for CASSPGLAAHYEQYF. Full variable domain (remainder filled in from reference TRBV9 and TRBJ2-7): DSGVTQTPKHLITATGQRVTLRCSPRSGDLSVYWYQQSLDQGLQFLIQYYNGEERAKGNILERFSAQQFPDLHSELNLSSLELGDSALYFCASSPGLAAHYEQYFGPGTRLTVT.

The genes are TRBV9 and TRBJ2-7, with 7 bases that match TRBD2. With V trimmed by 4 bases and J by 6 bases, 13 bases remained unmatched. This CDR3 region has 15 residues. Per germline, CDR1 SGDLS and CDR2 YYNGEE. The CDR3 nucleotides read TGTGCCAGCAGCCTCGGGACTACCCCTACCGGCGAGCAGTACTTC. Amino acid sequence: CASSLGTTPTGEQYF.

V usage is TRBV19 and J usage is TRBJ1-2, with TRBD1 identical over 7 bases. Germline V lookup: CDR1 LNHDA, CDR2 SQIVND (reference sequence). The CDR3 extends over 14 amino acids. V was clipped by 6 bases and J by 6 bases; unmatched bases: 10. CDR3 loop: CASRTGDRGHGYTF. As DNA, the CDR3 is TGTGCCAGTAGGACCGGGGACAGAGGTCATGGCTACACCTTC.

This chain connects TRBV28 to TRBJ2-1; D is ambiguous. This CDR3 contains 11 residues. V lost 6 bases and J lost 10, with 10 bases in between. Looked up from germline, CDR1 is MDHEN and CDR2 is SYDVKM. The DNA for the CDR3 is TGTGCCAGCAGCCTAATAGAGGAGCAGTTCTTC. It translates to CASSLIEEQFF.

The CDR3 DNA reads as TGTGCCAGCAGCCAAGATTCGGCTAGCCTAAACACCGGGGAGCTGTTTTTT. Translating it yields CASSQDSASLNTGELFF. This sequence joins TRBV4-2 and TRBJ2-2, with a possible D match to TRBD2 (5 bases). With 0 bases removed from V and 2 bases from J, the gap between germline ends came to 13 bases. The CDR3 runs 17 residues. Looked up from germline, CDR1 is LGHNA and CDR2 is YNFKEQ.

J is TRBJ1-5 and V is TRBV19; maybe TRBD1 (5 bases). V lost 6 bases and J 2 bases, leaving 11 bases between the germline ends. The V gene's germline CDR1 is LNHDA and CDR2 SQIVND (reference sequence). The CDR3 length is 14 residues. The CDR3 here is CASRLTGGNQPQHF. The CDR3, as DNA: TGTGCCAGTAGGTTAACAGGCGGCAATCAGCCCCAGCATTTT. Full variable domain (rest looked up from reference TRBV19 and TRBJ1-5): DGGITQSPKYLFRKEGQNVTLSCEQNLNHDAMYWYRQDPGQGLRLIYYSQIVNDFQKGDIAEGYSVSREKKESFPLTVTSAQKNPTAFYLCASRLTGGNQPQHFGDGTRLSIL.

This clone was seen a single time. Without the conserved terminal phenylalanine or tryptophan, this CDR3 likely stems from a read error. V gene TRBV6-1 combines with J gene TRBJ1-2, with D possibly matching TRBD1 (6 bases). CDR1 MNHNS and CDR2 SASEGT come from the germline V gene. The CDR3 has 16 amino acids. V was pared by 4 bases and J by 4 bases, with 19 bases between. CDR3 nucleotides: TGTGCCAGCAGTGCGTTATCACCGACAGGCGGCTATGGCTACACCCTC. Translating it yields CASSALSPTGGYGYTL.

V is TRBV7-3 and J is TRBJ1-3; 10 nucleotides align to TRBD1. CDR1 and CDR2 (germline): SGHTA, FQGTGA. The V and J ends lost 11 bases and 0 bases, in that order; junction bases with no gene match: 19. The CDR3 length is 19 residues. CDR3 coding DNA: TGTGCCCCCCGCGTTCTTAGCGTGGGGACAGGGGCCTCTGGAAACACCATATATTTT. Its protein product is CAPRVLSVGTGASGNTIYF.

The chain recombines TRBV2 with TRBJ2-7; 11 nucleotides line up with TRBD2. Germline lookup yields CDR1 SNHLY and CDR2 FYNNEI. There are 17 residues in the CDR3. V lost 5 bases, J lost 3 bases, and 12 bases stayed unmatched. CDR3 bases: TGTGCCAGCAGTCTTAGCGGGGGGGCCTTTGGAAACTACGAGCAGTACTTC. Translated, it gives CASSLSGGAFGNYEQYF.

The chain recombines TRBV6-5 with TRBJ1-2; D unresolved. CDR3 size: 14 residues. V lost 0 bases and J 5 bases, leaving 10 bases between the germline ends. Germline V gene lookup returns CDR1 MNHEY and CDR2 SVGAGI. The CDR3 reads CASSYSSPGYGYTF. The CDR3 coding sequence is TGTGCCAGCAGTTACTCGTCCCCTGGGTATGGCTACACCTTC.

This sequence joins TRBV7-2 and TRBJ1-1; no clear D gene. The CDR3 consists of 14 residues. Germline V CDR1 and CDR2: SGHTA, FQGNSA. Trimming removed 3 bases from V and 6 bases from J, with 14 bases in between. The CDR3 region has the DNA TGTGCCAGCAGCTTGAGGCTTTCGGGCCCTGAAGCTTTCTTT. This sequence encodes CASSLRLSGPEAFF.